This T cell receptor (beta chain) was sequenced in a study of post-analysis software for immune sequencing data. In the study overall: Both relapsing-remitting and secondary progressive multiple sclerosis featured among the disease courses, as did progressive-relapsing multiple sclerosis.

V lost 6 bases to trimming and J lost 3 bases, with 9 bases between them. Germline CDR1 reads DFQATT; CDR2 reads SNEGSKA (reference sequence). The CDR3 sequence is 11 residues long. As concerns this clonotype: Its antigen is not identified.

The TCR beta cDNA libraries carried unique molecular identifiers. T cells numbering 1 to 10 million gave rise to roughly 0.5 million cDNA molecules. From the PCR reads, TCRdb called clonotypes with MiXCR, one entry per CDR3 protein. The sample includes about 770,000 distinct CDR3 sequences, about half of them seen just once. Points from the study as a whole: With F measure, samples from one preparation batch clustered together strongly. Compared with controls, patients had more of about 5 TRBV segments, including TRBV5-6, TRBV5-1 and TRBV20-1. Normalized Chao1 diversity in multiple sclerosis patients fell significantly below that of controls.

Sample: blood. The TCR originated in a girl aged 10-17 years with multiple sclerosis. This chain links TRBV20-1 with TRBJ2-7, with TRBD2 as a possible D gene (5 bases). The CDR3 DNA follows: TGCAGTGCGAGTAGCGACTACGAGCAGTACTTC. This sequence encodes CSASSDYEQYF.